The clone carrying this TCR beta chain was detected once. Its matching antigen is unknown. Genomic DNA constituted the template upon which TCR beta VDJ and CDR3 profiling was performed. TCRdb recomputed calls from the reads with MiXCR, one row per CDR3 protein. Of more than 100,000 distinct CDR3 sequences in the sample, roughly two fifths were seen once. The data originate from a study of CD8+CD57+ T cells in acquired aplastic anemia. About the study: Isolated CD4+ and CD8+ cells, once sorted, yielded DNA averaging roughly 3.4 ug.

Trimming shortened V by 12 bases and J by 8 bases, and 15 bases separated the two germline ends. This CDR3 region has 11 residues. In germline, CDR1 is KGHDR, CDR2 SFDVKD. Study-level points and caveats: Controls and patients did not differ significantly in CD8+ Simpson's diversity.

The chain links TRBV24-1 to TRBJ1-1; D perhaps matches TRBD1 (5 bases). The specimen was sorted CD4+, CD8+, or CD8+CD57+ T cells (not recorded which) from PBMCs. The receptor was isolated from a human donor in good health, serving as a control. Here the CDR3 reads CAAPGPGEAFF. The CDR3 coding sequence is TGTGCCGCCCCGGGACCCGGCGAAGCTTTCTTT.